Detailed here is one T cell receptor (beta chain). This sample is drawn from a study of shared clonotypes between healthy human individuals. Whole-study context: CD4 naive cells filled three plates per donor, CD4 memory three, CD8 naive two and CD8 memory one.

Germline V lookup: CDR1 SGDLS, CDR2 YYNGEE. The CDR3 sequence is 16 residues long. V lost 0 bases to trimming and J lost 1 base, with 13 bases between them. Clones were read by immunoSEQ multiplex PCR, and TCRdb kept only the in-frame ones, dropping some. The sample has 1.6 million or so clones, around 97% seen once. Sequenced material: naive CD4+ T cells sorted from blood. Subset here: CD45RA+ positively selected. The sequence was obtained from a man younger than 40 in good health. V usage is TRBV9 and J usage is TRBJ2-5; a possible D gene is TRBD2 (5 bases). DNA for the CDR3: TGTGCCAGCAGCGTAGCGGGAACGGTGGGCCAAGAGACCCAGTACTTC. This codes for CASSVAGTVGQETQYF.